The present entry profiles one T cell receptor (beta chain) with its context. Its cognate antigen is unknown. At the DNA level, this CDR3 is encoded by other sequences in the same sample as well. This sample is part of a study of T cell responses to AZD1222 COVID-19 vaccine. Findings of the study overall: There were vaccine-associated CD4 TCRs across spike, dominant at 160-218 and 743-854. Unmutated variant regions are reportedly the target of nearly half of TCRs that are spike-specific. Researchers took repertoire samples only after the peak T cell response had come. Mostly white British, mostly female donors; authors suggested clonal diversity may be underestimated.

CDR1 is WNHNN and CDR2 is SYGVQD in the germline V gene (reference sequence). The CDR3 runs to 13 residues. Trimming removed 3 bases from V and 1 base from J, with 6 bases in between. Libraries were prepared by immunoSEQ multiplex PCR; TCRdb keeps only in-frame clonotypes and omits some of them. The data show tens of thousands of clones, about 88% seen once. J is TRBJ1-1 and V is TRBV10-1; D unresolved. The receptor was isolated from an adult in good health. This specimen consisted of peripheral blood, obtained on day 0 of AZD1222 vaccination. The CDR3 bases are TGCGCCAGCAGTGAAGAGGGGAACACTGAAGCTTTCTTT. It yields the protein CASSEEGNTEAFF.